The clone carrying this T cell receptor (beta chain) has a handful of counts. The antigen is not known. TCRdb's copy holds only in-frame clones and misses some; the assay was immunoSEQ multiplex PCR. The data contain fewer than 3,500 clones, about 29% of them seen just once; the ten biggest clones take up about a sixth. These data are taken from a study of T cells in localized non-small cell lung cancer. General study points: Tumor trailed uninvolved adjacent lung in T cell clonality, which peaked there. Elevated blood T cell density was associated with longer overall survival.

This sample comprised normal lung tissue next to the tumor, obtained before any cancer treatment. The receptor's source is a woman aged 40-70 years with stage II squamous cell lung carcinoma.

The CDR3 DNA follows: TGTGCCAGCAAGACAGGCCAGGCTACAGCCACCTACGAGCAGTACTTC. Translation gives CASKTGQATATYEQYF. This chain connects TRBV28 to TRBJ2-7; tentative D call: TRBD1 (6 bases). Germline loops: CDR1 MDHEN, CDR2 SYDVKM. V lost 7 bases, J lost 2 bases, and 21 bases lay in between. The CDR3 has 16 amino acids. Filled out from reference TRBV28 and TRBJ2-7, the complete variable domain reads DVKVTQSSRYLVKRTGEKVFLECVQDMDHENMFWYRQDPGLGLRLIYFSYDVKMKEKGDIPEGYSVSREKKERFSLILESASTNQTSMYLCASKTGQATATYEQYFGPGTRLTVT.